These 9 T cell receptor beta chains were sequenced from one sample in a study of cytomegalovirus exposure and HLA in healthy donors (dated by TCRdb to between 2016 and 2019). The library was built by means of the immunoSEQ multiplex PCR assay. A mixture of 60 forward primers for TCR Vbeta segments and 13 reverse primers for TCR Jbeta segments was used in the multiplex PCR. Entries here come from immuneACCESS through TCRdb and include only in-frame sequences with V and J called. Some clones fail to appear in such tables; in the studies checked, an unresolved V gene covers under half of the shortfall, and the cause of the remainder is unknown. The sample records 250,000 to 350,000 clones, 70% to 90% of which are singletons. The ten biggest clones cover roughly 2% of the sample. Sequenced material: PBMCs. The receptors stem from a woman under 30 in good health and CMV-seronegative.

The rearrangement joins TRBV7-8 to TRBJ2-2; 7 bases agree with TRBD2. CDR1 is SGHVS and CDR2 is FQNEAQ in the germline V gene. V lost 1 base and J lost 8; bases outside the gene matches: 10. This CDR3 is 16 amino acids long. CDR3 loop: CASSLGRLAGPGELFF. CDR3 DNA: TGTGCCAGCAGCTTAGGGAGACTAGCTGGCCCGGGGGAGCTGTTTTTT.

The CDR3 DNA reads TGTGCCAGCAGTTTCCAGGGGGCCGGAGAAAAACTGTTTTTT. As protein: CASSFQGAGEKLFF. The chain couples TRBV6-5 to TRBJ1-4; the match to TRBD1 covers 8 bases. CDR1 MNHEY and CDR2 SVGAGI come from the germline V gene. This CDR3 spans 14 amino acids. Losses at the gene ends were 4 bases for V and 8 bases for J; bases not matched to a gene: 6.

The CDR3 DNA reads TGTGCCAGCAGCTCAGAGATAGGGACAGGGGGACTCGGAGATACGCAGTATTTT. It codes for CASSSEIGTGGLGDTQYF. The chain employs TRBV7-9 and TRBJ2-3; TRBD1 matches 11 bases. V shed 4 bases and J 5 bases; nucleotides not matched to a gene: 14. Germline V gene data show CDR1 as SEHNR and CDR2 as FQNEAQ (reference sequence). The CDR3 has 18 amino acids.

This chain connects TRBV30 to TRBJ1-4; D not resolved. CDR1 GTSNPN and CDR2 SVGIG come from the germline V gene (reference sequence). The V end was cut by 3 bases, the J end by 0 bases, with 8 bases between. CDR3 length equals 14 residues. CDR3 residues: CAWSAGTTNEKLFF. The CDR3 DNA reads TGTGCCTGGAGCGCAGGAACAACTAATGAAAAACTGTTTTTT.

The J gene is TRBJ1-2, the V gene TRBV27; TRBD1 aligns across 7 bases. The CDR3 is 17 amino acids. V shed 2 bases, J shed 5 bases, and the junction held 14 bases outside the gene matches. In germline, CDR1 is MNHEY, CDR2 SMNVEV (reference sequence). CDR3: CASSLAGQPSYLYGYTF. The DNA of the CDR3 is TGTGCCAGCAGTTTAGCGGGACAGCCGTCCTACCTTTATGGCTACACCTTC.

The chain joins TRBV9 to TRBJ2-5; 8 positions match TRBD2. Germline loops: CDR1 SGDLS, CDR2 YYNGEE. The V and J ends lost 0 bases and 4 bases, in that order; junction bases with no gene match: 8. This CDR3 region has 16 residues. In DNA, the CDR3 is TGTGCCAGCAGCGTAGATCCAGCGGGGGCCGGAGAGACCCAGTACTTC. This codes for CASSVDPAGAGETQYF.

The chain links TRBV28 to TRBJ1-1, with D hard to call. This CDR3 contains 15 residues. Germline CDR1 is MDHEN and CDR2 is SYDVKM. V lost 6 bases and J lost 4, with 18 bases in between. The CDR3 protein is CASSNQGLPRTEAFF. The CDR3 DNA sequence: TGTGCCAGCAGCAACCAAGGACTGCCGCGCACTGAAGCTTTCTTT.

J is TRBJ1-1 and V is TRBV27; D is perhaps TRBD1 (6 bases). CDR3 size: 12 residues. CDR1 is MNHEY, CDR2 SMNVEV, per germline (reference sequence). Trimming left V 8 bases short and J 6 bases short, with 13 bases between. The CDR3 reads CASGGGGAEAFF. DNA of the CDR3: TGTGCCAGCGGGGGAGGGGGGGCTGAAGCTTTCTTT.

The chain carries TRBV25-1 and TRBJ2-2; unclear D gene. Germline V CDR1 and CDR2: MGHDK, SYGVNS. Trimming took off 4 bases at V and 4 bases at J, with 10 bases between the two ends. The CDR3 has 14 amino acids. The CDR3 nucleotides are TGTGCCAGCAGTGGAACGGGTAGCACCGGGGAGCTGTTTTTT. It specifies CASSGTGSTGELFF.